Listed here is a single T cell receptor beta chain. Its antigen is unknown. The sample comes from a study of cytomegalovirus exposure and HLA in healthy donors. Study results and caveats: Productive status was seen about 87% or about 30% of the time for most TCR beta V segments in an earlier analysis. The study labeled under 200 TCR beta chains cytomegalovirus-associated. Another analysis was done later, and it associated approximately 18,000 TCR beta sequences with HLA alleles at 0.05 false discovery rate.

PCR used 60 Vbeta primers and 13 Jbeta primers. TCRdb keeps only in-frame clones here, not all; method: immunoSEQ multiplex PCR. The sample consists of just over 150,000 clones, about three quarters of them appearing once. CDR1 SNHLY and CDR2 FYNNEI come from the germline V gene. This CDR3 contains 14 residues. V was cut by 1 base and J by 0 bases, with 6 bases left in between. This chain links TRBV2 with TRBJ2-5, with D unresolved. The sample consisted of PBMCs. The receptor's source is a woman in her twenties or thirties in good health and CMV-seronegative. As DNA, the CDR3 is TGTGCCAGCAGTGAAGACACCCACCAAGAGACCCAGTACTTC. As protein: CASSEDTHQETQYF.